A single sample gave rise to the 25 T cell receptor beta chains below, sequenced in a study of shared clonotypes between healthy human individuals. Profiling relied on immunoSEQ multiplex PCR, and the TCRdb table lists in-frame clones only, not all of them. The sample yields almost 750,000 clones, roughly 72% seen once. The sequenced sample was memory CD4+ T cells sorted from blood. Subset specified: CD45RA-negative fraction. These receptors were collected from a woman in her twenties or thirties in good health.

In this sample, this clone turned up a few times. The chain links TRBV19 to TRBJ1-5, with 8 bases identical to TRBD1. Germline-derived CDR1 and CDR2 are LNHDA and SQIVND (reference sequence). The V and J ends lost 3 bases and 9 bases, in that order; junction bases with no gene match: 10. There are 15 residues in the CDR3. The CDR3 bases are TGTGCCAGTAGTATGAGTTTTGGACAGGGAACGCCCCAGCATTTT. This gives the protein CASSMSFGQGTPQHF. Full variable domain (rest looked up from reference TRBV19 and TRBJ1-5): DGGITQSPKYLFRKEGQNVTLSCEQNLNHDAMYWYRQDPGQGLRLIYYSQIVNDFQKGDIAEGYSVSREKKESFPLTVTSAQKNPTAFYLCASSMSFGQGTPQHFGDGTRLSIL.

There are a few counts of this clone. This chain joins TRBV7-2 and TRBJ2-4; D gene unclear. The V gene lost 4 bases and the J gene lost 3 bases, with 4 bases spanning the gap. This CDR3 is built from 12 residues. Germline CDR1 and CDR2: SGHTA and FQGNSA. The CDR3 protein is CASSWGKNIQYF. The CDR3 coding sequence is TGTGCCAGCAGCTGGGGCAAAAACATTCAGTACTTC. The variable domain in full, with the rest retrieved from reference TRBV7-2 and TRBJ2-4, is GAGVSQSPSNKVTEKGKDVELRCDPISGHTALYWYRQSLGQGLEFLIYFQGNSAPDKSGLPSDRFSAERTGGSVSTLTIQRTQQEDSAVYLCASSWGKNIQYFGAGTRLSVL.

The V call is TRBV11-2, the J call TRBJ1-1; 8 bases are shared with TRBD1. Germline V gene data show CDR1 as SGHAT and CDR2 as FQNNGV. This CDR3 has 16 residues. The V and J ends lost 2 bases and 5 bases, in that order; junction bases with no gene match: 10. The CDR3 DNA sequence: TGTGCCAGCAGCTTACTCGGACAGGGAAGGGGAACTGAAGCTTTCTTT. This encodes CASSLLGQGRGTEAFF.

Only a few counts were recorded for this clone. This rearrangement joins TRBV13 to TRBJ2-3; perhaps TRBD2 as D (5 bases). Trimming removed 8 bases at V and 3 bases at J, with 12 bases between. Germline CDR1 is PRHDT and CDR2 is FYEKMQ (reference sequence). The CDR3 runs 13 residues. The DNA of the CDR3 is TGTGCCAGCGGGCCCACGGGAACAGATACGCAGTATTTT. Its protein product is CASGPTGTDTQYF.

The genes are TRBV27 and TRBJ2-5; maybe TRBD1 (5 bases). V gave up 5 bases and J gave up 5 bases, with 12 bases separating them. Germline V gives CDR1 MNHEY, CDR2 SMNVEV (reference sequence). CDR3 length: 13 residues. CDR3 in amino acids: CASSPRQLETQYF. Here the CDR3 DNA reads TGTGCCAGCAGTCCAAGACAGTTGGAGACCCAGTACTTC.

The rearrangement links TRBV5-4 to TRBJ1-1; 12 positions agree with TRBD1. CDR1 and CDR2 from the germline V gene are SGHNT and YYREEE (reference sequence). V gave up 2 bases and J gave up 3 bases; unmatched junction bases: 5. This CDR3 is 16 amino acids long. The CDR3 coding sequence is TGTGCCAGCAGCTTACCGGGACAGGGGGCATACACTGAAGCTTTCTTT. This sequence encodes CASSLPGQGAYTEAFF.

The V call is TRBV27, the J call TRBJ1-2, with TRBD1 matching over 9 bases. V was pared by 4 bases and J by 5 bases, with 8 bases of the junction left unmatched. This CDR3 contains 15 residues. CDR1 is MNHEY and CDR2 is SMNVEV in the germline V gene (reference sequence). The CDR3 protein is CASSSMTGGTYGYTF. As DNA, the CDR3 is TGTGCCAGCAGTTCTATGACAGGGGGTACTTATGGCTACACCTTC.

The rearrangement joins TRBV11-3 to TRBJ2-7; D might be TRBD1 (6 bases). Germline V gene data show CDR1 as SGHNT and CDR2 as YENEEA. This CDR3 is 13 amino acids long. Trimming left V 1 base short and J 7 bases short, with 11 bases between. Here the CDR3 DNA reads TGTGCCAGCAGCTTAGCTCAGGGGCGAGAGCAGTACTTC. Encoded protein: CASSLAQGREQYF.

The chain joins TRBV28 to TRBJ1-2; D is ambiguous. CDR1 and CDR2 (germline): MDHEN, SYDVKM. V gave up 6 bases and J gave up 4 bases, with 9 bases separating them. The CDR3 has 12 amino acids. This chain's CDR3 is CASSSEIYGYTF. As DNA, the CDR3 is TGTGCCAGCAGCTCCGAAATCTATGGCTACACCTTC.

This clone was found once. The gene calls are TRBV29-1 and TRBJ2-7, with D possibly being TRBD2 (5 bases). Germline V gives CDR1 SQVTM, CDR2 ANQGSEA. V was trimmed by 3 bases and J by 2 bases, leaving 11 bases between them. The CDR3 loop spans 13 amino acids. CDR3 residues: CSVDPDGTYEQYF. The CDR3, as DNA: TGCAGCGTTGACCCAGACGGGACCTACGAGCAGTACTTC.

The chain recombines TRBV7-3 with TRBJ2-6; 10 bases map to TRBD1. Per germline, CDR1 SGHTA and CDR2 FQGTGA. V shed 1 base and J 1 base; nucleotides not matched to a gene: 4. The CDR3 loop spans 18 amino acids. The CDR3 DNA is TGTGCCAGCAGCTTAAGGGGACAGGGGAGATCTGGGGCCAACGTCCTGACTTTC. Translation: CASSLRGQGRSGANVLTF. The entire variable domain, with the rest obtained from reference TRBV7-3 and TRBJ2-6, is as follows: GAGVSQTPSNKVTEKGKYVELRCDPISGHTALYWYRQSLGQGPEFLIYFQGTGAADDSGLPNDRFFAVRPEGSVSTLKIQRTERGDSAVYLCASSLRGQGRSGANVLTFGAGSRLTVL.

This clone was counted once. This rearrangement joins TRBV2 to TRBJ1-1; no firm D call. The CDR3 is 12 amino acids. Trimming took 4 bases from V and 5 from J, leaving 8 bases between them. Germline V gives CDR1 SNHLY, CDR2 FYNNEI. The CDR3: CASSGHGTEAFF. DNA of the CDR3: TGTGCCAGCAGTGGGCATGGAACTGAAGCTTTCTTT. Drawing the rest from reference TRBV2 and TRBJ1-1, the complete variable domain is EPEVTQTPSHQVTQMGQEVILRCVPISNHLYFYWYRQILGQKVEFLVSFYNNEISEKSEIFDDQFSVERPDGSNFTLKIRSTKLEDSAMYFCASSGHGTEAFFGQGTRLTVV.

The genes are TRBV7-9 and TRBJ2-2; 8 bases agree with TRBD1. The junction had 5 bases not matched to a gene; V was cut back by 1 base and J by 4 bases. The CDR3 sequence is 16 residues long. Germline V gives CDR1 SEHNR, CDR2 FQNEAQ (reference sequence). CDR3: CASSLGRGRPTGELFF. The CDR3 region has the DNA TGTGCCAGCAGCTTAGGCAGGGGGCGGCCCACCGGGGAGCTGTTTTTT.

This clone was seen many times. This chain connects TRBV4-2 to TRBJ2-3; 11 bases agree with TRBD2. This CDR3 region has 19 residues. The J segment lost 3 bases and the V segment lost 1 base, leaving 12 bases of the junction unmatched. Germline V CDR1 and CDR2: LGHNA, YNFKEQ. DNA of the CDR3: TGTGCCAGCAGCCAAGGGCTAGCGGGAGGTAGCTTCGTAACAGATACGCAGTATTTT. Its protein is CASSQGLAGGSFVTDTQYF.

The chain recombines TRBV19 with TRBJ1-2; 7 positions match TRBD1. The V and J ends lost 0 bases and 8 bases, in that order; junction bases with no gene match: 6. Per the germline V gene, CDR1 is LNHDA and CDR2 is SQIVND (reference sequence). The CDR3 runs 14 residues. In DNA, the CDR3 is TGTGCCAGTAGTATAGATCGACAGGGCAACGGCTACACCTTC. It codes for CASSIDRQGNGYTF.

The chain combines TRBV18 with TRBJ1-4, with 7 bases aligning to TRBD1. The CDR3 covers 14 residues. The J segment lost 4 bases and the V segment lost 3 bases, leaving 2 bases of the junction unmatched. Germline CDR1 reads KGHSH; CDR2 reads LQKENI. The CDR3, as DNA: TGTGCCAGCTCACCCCAGGGGGTTAATGAAAAACTGTTTTTT. Its translation: CASSPQGVNEKLFF.

This chain uses TRBV5-1 with TRBJ2-7; D is unresolved. This CDR3 has 15 residues. Looked up from germline, CDR1 is SGHRS and CDR2 is YFSETQ. Trimming took off 0 bases at V and 5 bases at J, with 15 bases between the two ends. The DNA of the CDR3 is TGCGCCAGCAGCTTGGGTGGTTCAGGCCCCAACGAGCAGTACTTC. Translated: CASSLGGSGPNEQYF.

This clone was found a few times. Other DNA sequences in this specimen translate into the identical CDR3. The CDR3 DNA follows: TGTGCCAGTAGTGGGCAGGGAGGAAATCAGCCCCAGCATTTT. As protein: CASSGQGGNQPQHF. This sequence joins TRBV19 and TRBJ1-5, with D possibly matching TRBD1 (5 bases). Germline V gene lookup returns CDR1 LNHDA and CDR2 SQIVND (reference sequence). The CDR3 is 14 residues long. With 5 bases removed from V and 4 bases from J, the gap between germline ends came to 12 bases.

This clone came up a few times. J is TRBJ1-2 and V is TRBV6-1; 7 nucleotides line up with TRBD1. Germline lookup yields CDR1 MNHNS and CDR2 SASEGT. This CDR3 has 14 residues. The junction had 6 bases not matched to a gene; V was cut back by 4 bases and J by 4 bases. As DNA, the CDR3 is TGTGCCAGCAGTGCTCTGACAGGGAGCTATGGCTACACCTTC. As protein: CASSALTGSYGYTF.

As to this clone: Other DNA variants within this sample encode the same CDR3. The chain recombines TRBV20-1 with TRBJ2-7; D not resolved. Trimming removed 6 bases at V and 0 bases at J, with 6 bases between. This CDR3 spans 11 amino acids. Germline V lookup: CDR1 DFQATT, CDR2 SNEGSKA (reference sequence). The CDR3 protein is CSARSSYEQYF. The CDR3 coding sequence is TGCAGTGCACGGTCCTCCTACGAGCAGTACTTC.

There are a few counts of this clone. The chain uses TRBV28 and TRBJ2-4; no clear D gene. This CDR3 has 14 residues. Germline-derived CDR1 and CDR2 are MDHEN and SYDVKM. V dropped 2 bases and J dropped 8 bases, with 13 bases sitting between them. For the CDR3, the DNA is TGTGCCAGCAGTTTAACGGCCTGGGCTGACATTCAGTACTTC. This codes for CASSLTAWADIQYF.

The chain joins TRBV7-2 to TRBJ2-2; 7 nucleotides align to TRBD2. CDR1 is SGHTA, CDR2 FQGNSA, per germline. The CDR3 is made up of 15 amino acids. Trimming removed 4 bases from V and 6 bases from J; junction bases left unmatched: 8. CDR3 nucleotide sequence: TGTGCCAGCAGCTCTTGGGGAGGGCAGGCCGGGGAGCTGTTTTTT. It yields the protein CASSSWGGQAGELFF.

A word on this clone: Different DNA sequences within this sample yield the same CDR3. The rearrangement joins TRBV30 to TRBJ2-7; 7 nucleotides align to TRBD2. The CDR3 runs to 14 residues. V dropped 1 base and J dropped 0; count of bases not matched to a gene: 3. The V gene's germline CDR1 is GTSNPN and CDR2 SVGIG (reference sequence). CDR3 sequence reads: CAWSGGGSSYEQYF. Written as DNA, the CDR3 is TGTGCCTGGAGTGGGGGGGGGTCCTCCTACGAGCAGTACTTC.

This chain uses TRBV28 with TRBJ1-6; D might be TRBD1 (6 bases). CDR1 MDHEN and CDR2 SYDVKM come from the germline V gene. The CDR3 sequence is 15 residues long. With 7 bases removed from V and 10 bases from J, the gap between germline ends came to 20 bases. The CDR3 coding sequence is TGTGCCAGCACATCCCAGGGGACCCGAGGGTCACCCCTCCACTTT. Translated, it gives CASTSQGTRGSPLHF.

V gene TRBV18 combines with J gene TRBJ1-5; D remains unclear. Germline CDR1 reads KGHSH; CDR2 reads LQKENI. This CDR3 spans 15 amino acids. The V end lost 3 bases, the J end lost 4 bases, and 13 bases lay between the germline ends. The CDR3 here is CASSPTPDGNQPQHF. The DNA for the CDR3 is TGTGCCAGCTCACCTACACCGGACGGAAATCAGCCCCAGCATTTT.